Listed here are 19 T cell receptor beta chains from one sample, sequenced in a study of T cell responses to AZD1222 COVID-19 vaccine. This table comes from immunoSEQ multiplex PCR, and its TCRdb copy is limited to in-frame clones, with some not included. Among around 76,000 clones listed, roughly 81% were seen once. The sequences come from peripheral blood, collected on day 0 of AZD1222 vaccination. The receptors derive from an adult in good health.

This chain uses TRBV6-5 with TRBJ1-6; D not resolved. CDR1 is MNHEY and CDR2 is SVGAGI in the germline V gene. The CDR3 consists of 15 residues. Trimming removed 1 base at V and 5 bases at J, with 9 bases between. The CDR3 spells CASSYWLPNNSPLHF. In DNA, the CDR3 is TGTGCCAGCAGTTACTGGCTACCGAATAATTCACCCCTCCACTTT.

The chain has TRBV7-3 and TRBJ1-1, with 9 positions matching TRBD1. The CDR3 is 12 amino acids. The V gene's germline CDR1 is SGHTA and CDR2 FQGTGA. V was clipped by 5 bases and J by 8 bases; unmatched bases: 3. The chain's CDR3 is CASSPTGGEAFF. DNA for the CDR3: TGTGCCAGCAGCCCCACAGGGGGCGAAGCTTTCTTT.

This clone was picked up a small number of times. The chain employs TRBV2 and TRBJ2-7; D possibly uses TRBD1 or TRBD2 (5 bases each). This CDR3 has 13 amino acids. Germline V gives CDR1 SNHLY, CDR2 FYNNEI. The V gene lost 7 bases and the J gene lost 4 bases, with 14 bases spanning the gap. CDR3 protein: CASTRGTGYEQYF. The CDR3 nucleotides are TGTGCCAGCACCCGGGGCACCGGATACGAGCAGTACTTC.

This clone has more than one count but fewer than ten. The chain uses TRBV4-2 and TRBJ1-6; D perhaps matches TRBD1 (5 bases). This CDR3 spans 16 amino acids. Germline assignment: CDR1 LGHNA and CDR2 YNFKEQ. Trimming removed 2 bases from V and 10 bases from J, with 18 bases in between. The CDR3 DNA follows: TGTGCCAGCAGCCAACGGGCGGGGCGCGAATCCTCACCCCTCCACTTT. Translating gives CASSQRAGRESSPLHF.

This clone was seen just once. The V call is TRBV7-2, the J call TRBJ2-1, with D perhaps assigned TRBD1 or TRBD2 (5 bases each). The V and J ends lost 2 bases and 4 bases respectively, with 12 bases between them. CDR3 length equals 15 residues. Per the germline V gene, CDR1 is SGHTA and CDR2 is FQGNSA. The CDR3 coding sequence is TGTGCCAGCAGCTTAATGGGACCCTTTTACAATGAGCAGTTCTTC. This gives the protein CASSLMGPFYNEQFF.

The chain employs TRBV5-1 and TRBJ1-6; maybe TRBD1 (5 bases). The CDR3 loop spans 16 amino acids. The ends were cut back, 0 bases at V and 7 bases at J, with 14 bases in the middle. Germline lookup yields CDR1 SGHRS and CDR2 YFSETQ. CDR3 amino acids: CASSLEGAGRNSPLHF. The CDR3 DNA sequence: TGCGCCAGCAGCTTGGAAGGGGCAGGGAGGAATTCACCCCTCCACTTT.

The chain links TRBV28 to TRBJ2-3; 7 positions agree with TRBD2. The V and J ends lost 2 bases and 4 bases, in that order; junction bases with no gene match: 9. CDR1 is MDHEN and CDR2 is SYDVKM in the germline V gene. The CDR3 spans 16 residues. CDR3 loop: CASSLMASGLSDTQYF. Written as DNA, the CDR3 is TGTGCCAGCAGTTTAATGGCTAGCGGCTTGTCAGATACGCAGTATTTT.

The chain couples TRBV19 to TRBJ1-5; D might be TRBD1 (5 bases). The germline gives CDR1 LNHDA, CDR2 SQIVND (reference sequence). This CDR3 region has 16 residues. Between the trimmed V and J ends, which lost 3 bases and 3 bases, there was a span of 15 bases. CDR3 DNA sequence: TGTGCCAGTAGTATGGTCGGGGGGATTGTCAATCAGCCCCAGCATTTT. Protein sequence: CASSMVGGIVNQPQHF.

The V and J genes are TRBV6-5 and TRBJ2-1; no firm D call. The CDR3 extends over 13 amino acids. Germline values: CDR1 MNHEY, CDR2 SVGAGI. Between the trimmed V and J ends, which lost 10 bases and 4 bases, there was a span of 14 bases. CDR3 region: CATSIRAYNEQFF. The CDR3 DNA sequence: TGTGCCACGTCAATCCGGGCGTACAATGAGCAGTTCTTC.

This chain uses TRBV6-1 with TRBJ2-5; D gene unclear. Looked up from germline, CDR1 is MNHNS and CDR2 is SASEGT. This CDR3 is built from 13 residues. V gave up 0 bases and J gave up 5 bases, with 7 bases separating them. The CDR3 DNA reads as TGTGCCAGCAGTGAAGCGGTAGGGGAGACCCAGTACTTC. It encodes CASSEAVGETQYF.

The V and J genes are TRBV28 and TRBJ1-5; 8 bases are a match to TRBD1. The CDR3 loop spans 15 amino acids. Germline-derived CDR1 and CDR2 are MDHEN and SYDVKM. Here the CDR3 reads CAINSAGGDNQPQHF. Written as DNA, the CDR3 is TGTGCGATCAACAGCGCAGGGGGCGACAATCAGCCCCAGCATTTT. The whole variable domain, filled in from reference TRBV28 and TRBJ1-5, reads DVKVTQSSRYLVKRTGEKVFLECVQDMDHENMFWYRQDPGLGLRLIYFSYDVKMKEKGDIPEGYSVSREKKERFSLILESASTNQTSMYLCAINSAGGDNQPQHFGDGTRLSIL.

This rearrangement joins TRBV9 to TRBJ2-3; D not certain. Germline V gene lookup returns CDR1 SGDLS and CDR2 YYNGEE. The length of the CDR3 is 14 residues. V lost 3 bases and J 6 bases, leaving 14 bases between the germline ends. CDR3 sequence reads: CASSAHPASDTQYF. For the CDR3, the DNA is TGTGCCAGCAGCGCGCATCCCGCAAGCGATACGCAGTATTTT.

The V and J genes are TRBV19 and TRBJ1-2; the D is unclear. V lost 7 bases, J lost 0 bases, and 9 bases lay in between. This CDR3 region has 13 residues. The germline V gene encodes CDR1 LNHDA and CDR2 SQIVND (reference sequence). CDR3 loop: CASTAQTNYGYTF. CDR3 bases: TGTGCCAGTACGGCCCAAACTAACTATGGCTACACCTTC.

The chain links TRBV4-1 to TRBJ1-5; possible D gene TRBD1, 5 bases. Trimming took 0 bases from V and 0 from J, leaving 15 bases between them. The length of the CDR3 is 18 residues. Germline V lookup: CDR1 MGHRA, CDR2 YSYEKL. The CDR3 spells CASSQDGAVLYSNQPQHF. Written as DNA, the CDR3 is TGCGCCAGCAGCCAAGATGGGGCAGTCCTTTATAGCAATCAGCCCCAGCATTTT.

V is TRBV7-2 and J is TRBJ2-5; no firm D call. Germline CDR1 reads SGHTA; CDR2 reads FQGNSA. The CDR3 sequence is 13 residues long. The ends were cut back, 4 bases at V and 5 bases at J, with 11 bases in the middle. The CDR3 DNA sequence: TGTGCCAGCAGCTCCCAAGTTCAGGAGACCCAGTACTTC. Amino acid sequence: CASSSQVQETQYF.

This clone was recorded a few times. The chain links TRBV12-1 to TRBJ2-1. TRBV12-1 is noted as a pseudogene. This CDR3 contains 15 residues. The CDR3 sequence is CASSFSVRGEDEQFF. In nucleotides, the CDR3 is TGTGCCAGCAGCTTTTCGGTTCGAGGGGAAGATGAGCAGTTCTTC.

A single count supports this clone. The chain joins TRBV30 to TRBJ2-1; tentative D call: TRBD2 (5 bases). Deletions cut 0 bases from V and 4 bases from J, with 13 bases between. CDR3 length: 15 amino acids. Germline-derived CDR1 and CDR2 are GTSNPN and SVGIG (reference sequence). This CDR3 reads CAWSVVSGEYNEQFF. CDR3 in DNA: TGTGCCTGGAGTGTGGTCTCCGGGGAATACAATGAGCAGTTCTTC.

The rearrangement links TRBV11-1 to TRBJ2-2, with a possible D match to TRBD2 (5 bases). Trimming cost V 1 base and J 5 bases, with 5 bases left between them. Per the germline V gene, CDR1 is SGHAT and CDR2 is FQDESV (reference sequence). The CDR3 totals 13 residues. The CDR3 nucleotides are TGTGCCAGCAGCTTAGAGCGGACCGGGGAGCTGTTTTTT. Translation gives CASSLERTGELFF.

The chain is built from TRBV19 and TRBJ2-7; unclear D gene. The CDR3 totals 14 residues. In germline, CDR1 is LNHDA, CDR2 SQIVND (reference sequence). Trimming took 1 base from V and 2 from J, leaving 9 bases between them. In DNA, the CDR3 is TGTGCCAGTAGTATAGTGAATTCCGCCTACGAGCAGTACTTC. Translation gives CASSIVNSAYEQYF.